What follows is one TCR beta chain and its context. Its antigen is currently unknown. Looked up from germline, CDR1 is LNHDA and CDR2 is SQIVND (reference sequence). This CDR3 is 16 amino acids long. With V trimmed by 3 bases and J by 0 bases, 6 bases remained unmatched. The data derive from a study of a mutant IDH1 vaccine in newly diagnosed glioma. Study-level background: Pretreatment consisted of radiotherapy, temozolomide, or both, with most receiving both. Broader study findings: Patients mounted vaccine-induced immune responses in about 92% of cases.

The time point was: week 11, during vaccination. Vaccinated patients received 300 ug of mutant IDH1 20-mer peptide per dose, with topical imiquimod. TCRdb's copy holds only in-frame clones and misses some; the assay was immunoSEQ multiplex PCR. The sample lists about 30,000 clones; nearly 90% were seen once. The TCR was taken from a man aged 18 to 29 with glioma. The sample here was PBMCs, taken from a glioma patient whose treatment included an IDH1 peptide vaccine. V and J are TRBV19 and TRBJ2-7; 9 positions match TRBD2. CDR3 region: CASSISSSGASYEQYF. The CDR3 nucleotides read TGTGCCAGTAGTATCTCGTCTAGCGGGGCCTCCTACGAGCAGTACTTC.